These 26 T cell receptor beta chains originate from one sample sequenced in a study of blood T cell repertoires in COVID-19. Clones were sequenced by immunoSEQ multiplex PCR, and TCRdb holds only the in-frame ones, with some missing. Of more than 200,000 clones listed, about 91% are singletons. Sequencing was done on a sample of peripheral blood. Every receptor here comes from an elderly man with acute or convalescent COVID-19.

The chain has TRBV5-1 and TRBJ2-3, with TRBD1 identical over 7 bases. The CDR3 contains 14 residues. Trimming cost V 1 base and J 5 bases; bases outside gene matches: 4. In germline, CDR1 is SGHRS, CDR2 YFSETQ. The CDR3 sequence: CASSLLGGGDTQYF. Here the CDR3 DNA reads TGCGCCAGCAGCTTGTTAGGGGGCGGAGATACGCAGTATTTT.

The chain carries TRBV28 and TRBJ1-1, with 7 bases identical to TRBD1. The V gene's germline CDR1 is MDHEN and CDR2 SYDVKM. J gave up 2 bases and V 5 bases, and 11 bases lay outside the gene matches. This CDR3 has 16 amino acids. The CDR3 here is CASSPGTGVLNTEAFF. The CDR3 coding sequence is TGTGCCAGCAGTCCCGGAACAGGGGTCCTTAACACTGAAGCTTTCTTT. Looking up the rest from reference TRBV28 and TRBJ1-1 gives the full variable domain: DVKVTQSSRYLVKRTGEKVFLECVQDMDHENMFWYRQDPGLGLRLIYFSYDVKMKEKGDIPEGYSVSREKKERFSLILESASTNQTSMYLCASSPGTGVLNTEAFFGQGTRLTVV.

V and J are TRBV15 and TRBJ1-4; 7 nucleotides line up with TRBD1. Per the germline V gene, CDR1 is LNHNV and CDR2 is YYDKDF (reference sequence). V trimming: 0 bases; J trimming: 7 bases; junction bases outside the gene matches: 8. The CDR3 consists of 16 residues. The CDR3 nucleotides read TGTGCCACCAGCAGAGATATGAGGGGGCTTGGTGAAAAACTGTTTTTT. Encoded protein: CATSRDMRGLGEKLFF. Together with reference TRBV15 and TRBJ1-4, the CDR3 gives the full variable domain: DAMVIQNPRYQVTQFGKPVTLSCSQTLNHNVMYWYQQKSSQAPKLLFHYYDKDFNNEADTPDNFQSRRPNTSFCFLDIRSPGLGDTAMYLCATSRDMRGLGEKLFFGSGTQLSVL.

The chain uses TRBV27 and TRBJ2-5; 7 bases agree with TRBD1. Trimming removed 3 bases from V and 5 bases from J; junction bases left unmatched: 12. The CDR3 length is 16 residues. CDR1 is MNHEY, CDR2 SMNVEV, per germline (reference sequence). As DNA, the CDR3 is TGTGCCAGCAGTTTGACCGGGACAGTGGAGGCGGAGACCCAGTACTTC. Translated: CASSLTGTVEAETQYF.

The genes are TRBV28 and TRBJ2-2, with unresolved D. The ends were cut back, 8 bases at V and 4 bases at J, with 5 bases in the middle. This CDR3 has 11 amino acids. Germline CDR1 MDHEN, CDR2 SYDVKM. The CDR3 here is CASRATGELFF. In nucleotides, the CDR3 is TGTGCCAGCCGCGCCACCGGGGAGCTGTTTTTT.

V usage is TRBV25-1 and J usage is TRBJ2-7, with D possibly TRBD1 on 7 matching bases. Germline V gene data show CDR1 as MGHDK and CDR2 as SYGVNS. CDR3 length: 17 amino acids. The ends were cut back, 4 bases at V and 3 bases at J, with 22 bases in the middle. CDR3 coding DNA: TGTGCCAGCAGTGCGAGGCGGGGTCAGGGGGTCGACTACGAGCAGTACTTC. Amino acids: CASSARRGQGVDYEQYF.

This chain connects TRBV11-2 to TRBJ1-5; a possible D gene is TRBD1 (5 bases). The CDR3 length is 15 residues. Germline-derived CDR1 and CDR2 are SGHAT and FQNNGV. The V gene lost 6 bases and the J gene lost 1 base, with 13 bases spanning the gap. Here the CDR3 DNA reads TGTGCCAGCAGTCCAGGCCAGGGCAGCAATCAGCCCCAGCATTTT. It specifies CASSPGQGSNQPQHF.

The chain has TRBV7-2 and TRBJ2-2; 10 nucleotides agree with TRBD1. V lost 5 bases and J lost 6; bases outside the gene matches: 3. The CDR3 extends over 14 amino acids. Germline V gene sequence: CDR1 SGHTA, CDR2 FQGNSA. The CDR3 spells CASSPDRGPGELFF. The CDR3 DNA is TGTGCCAGCAGCCCTGACAGGGGGCCCGGGGAGCTGTTTTTT.

CDR3 nucleotide sequence: TGTGCCAGTAGTATAGAGACTAGTACAGATACGCAGTATTTT. Encoded protein: CASSIETSTDTQYF. This sequence joins TRBV19 and TRBJ2-3; D may be TRBD2 (6 bases). V was trimmed by 0 bases and J by 3 bases, leaving 7 bases between them. Germline loops: CDR1 LNHDA, CDR2 SQIVND (reference sequence). The CDR3 has 14 residues. The variable domain in full, completed from reference TRBV19 and TRBJ2-3, reads DGGITQSPKYLFRKEGQNVTLSCEQNLNHDAMYWYRQDPGQGLRLIYYSQIVNDFQKGDIAEGYSVSREKKESFPLTVTSAQKNPTAFYLCASSIETSTDTQYFGPGTRLTVL.

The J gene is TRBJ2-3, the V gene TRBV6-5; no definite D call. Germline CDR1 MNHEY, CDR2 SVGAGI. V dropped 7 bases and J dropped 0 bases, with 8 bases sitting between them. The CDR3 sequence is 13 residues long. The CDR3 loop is CASNSPSTDTQYF. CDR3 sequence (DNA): TGTGCCAGCAACTCACCTAGCACAGATACGCAGTATTTT.

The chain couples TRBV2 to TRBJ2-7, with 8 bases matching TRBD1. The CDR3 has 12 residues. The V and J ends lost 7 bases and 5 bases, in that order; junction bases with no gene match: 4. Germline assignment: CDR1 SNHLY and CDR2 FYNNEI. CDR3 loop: CASMRTGHEQYF. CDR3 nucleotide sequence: TGTGCCAGCATGAGGACAGGGCACGAGCAGTACTTC.

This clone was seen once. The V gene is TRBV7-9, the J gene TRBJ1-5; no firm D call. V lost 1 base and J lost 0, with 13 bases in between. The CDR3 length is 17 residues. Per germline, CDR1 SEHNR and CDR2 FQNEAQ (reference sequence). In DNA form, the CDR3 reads TGTGCCAGCAGCTTAGTCGGTGGCAGAGGTAGCAATCAGCCCCAGCATTTT. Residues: CASSLVGGRGSNQPQHF.

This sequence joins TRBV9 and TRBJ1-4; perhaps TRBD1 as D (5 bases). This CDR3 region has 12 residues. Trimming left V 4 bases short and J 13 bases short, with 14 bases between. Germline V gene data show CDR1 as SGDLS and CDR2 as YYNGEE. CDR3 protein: CASSPRGGRLFF. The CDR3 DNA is TGTGCCAGCAGCCCCCGGGGGGGGAGACTGTTTTTT.

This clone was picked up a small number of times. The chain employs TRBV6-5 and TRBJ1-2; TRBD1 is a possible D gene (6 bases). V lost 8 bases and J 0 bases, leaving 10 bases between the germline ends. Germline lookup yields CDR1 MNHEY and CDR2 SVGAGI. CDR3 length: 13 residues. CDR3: CASLQGSNYGYTF. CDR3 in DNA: TGTGCCAGCCTACAGGGTTCTAACTATGGCTACACCTTC.

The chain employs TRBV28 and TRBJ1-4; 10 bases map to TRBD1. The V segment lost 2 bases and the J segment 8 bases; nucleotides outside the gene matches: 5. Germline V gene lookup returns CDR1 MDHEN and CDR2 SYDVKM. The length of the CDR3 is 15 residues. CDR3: CASSLGGTGDEKLFF. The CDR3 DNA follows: TGTGCCAGCAGTTTAGGGGGGACAGGGGACGAAAAACTGTTTTTT.

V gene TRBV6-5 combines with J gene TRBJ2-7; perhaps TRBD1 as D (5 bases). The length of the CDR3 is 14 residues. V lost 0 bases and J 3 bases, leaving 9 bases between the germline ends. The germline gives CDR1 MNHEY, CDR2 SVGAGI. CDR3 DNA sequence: TGTGCCAGCAGTTACTCAAGTAGGGGCTACGAGCAGTACTTC. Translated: CASSYSSRGYEQYF.

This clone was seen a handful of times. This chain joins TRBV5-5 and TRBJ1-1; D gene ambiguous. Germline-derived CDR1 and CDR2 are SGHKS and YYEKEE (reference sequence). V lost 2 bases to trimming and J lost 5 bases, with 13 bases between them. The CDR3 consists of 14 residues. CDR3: CASSLLGDDTEAFF. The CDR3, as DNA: TGTGCCAGCAGCTTATTGGGAGATGATACTGAAGCTTTCTTT. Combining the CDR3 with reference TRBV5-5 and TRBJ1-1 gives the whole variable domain DAGVTQSPTHLIKTRGQQVTLRCSPISGHKSVSWYQQVLGQGPQFIFQYYEKEERGRGNFPDRFSARQFPNYSSELNVNALLLGDSALYLCASSLLGDDTEAFFGQGTRLTVV.

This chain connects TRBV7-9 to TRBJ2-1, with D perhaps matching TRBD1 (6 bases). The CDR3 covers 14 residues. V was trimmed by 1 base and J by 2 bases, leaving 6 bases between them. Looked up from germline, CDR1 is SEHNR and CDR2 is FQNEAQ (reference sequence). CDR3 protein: CASSLGTAYNEQFF. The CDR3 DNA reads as TGTGCCAGCAGCTTAGGGACAGCCTACAATGAGCAGTTCTTC. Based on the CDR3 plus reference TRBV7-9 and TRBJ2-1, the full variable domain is DTGVSQNPRHKITKRGQNVTFRCDPISEHNRLYWYRQTLGQGPEFLTYFQNEAQLEKSRLLSDRFSAERPKGSFSTLEIQRTEQGDSAMYLCASSLGTAYNEQFFGPGTRLTVL.

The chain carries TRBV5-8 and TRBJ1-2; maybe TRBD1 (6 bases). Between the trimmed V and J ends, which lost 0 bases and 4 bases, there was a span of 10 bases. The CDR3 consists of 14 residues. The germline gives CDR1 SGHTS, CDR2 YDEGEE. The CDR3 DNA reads TGTGCCAGCAGCTTGGCAGGGGTTTCCTATGGCTACACCTTC. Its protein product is CASSLAGVSYGYTF.

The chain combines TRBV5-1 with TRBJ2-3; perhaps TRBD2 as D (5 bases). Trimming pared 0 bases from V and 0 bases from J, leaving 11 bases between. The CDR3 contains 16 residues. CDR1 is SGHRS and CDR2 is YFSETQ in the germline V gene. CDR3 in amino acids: CASSLGTDYSTDTQYF. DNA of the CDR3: TGCGCCAGCAGCTTGGGCACAGACTATAGCACAGATACGCAGTATTTT.

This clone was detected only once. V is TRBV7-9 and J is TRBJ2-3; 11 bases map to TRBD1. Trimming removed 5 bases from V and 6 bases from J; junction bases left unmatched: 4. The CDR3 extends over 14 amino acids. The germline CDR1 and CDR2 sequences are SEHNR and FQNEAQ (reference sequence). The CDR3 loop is CASSRTGGLDTQYF. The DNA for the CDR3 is TGTGCCAGCAGCAGGACAGGGGGCCTGGATACGCAGTATTTT. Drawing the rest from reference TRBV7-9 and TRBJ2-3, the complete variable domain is DTGVSQNPRHKITKRGQNVTFRCDPISEHNRLYWYRQTLGQGPEFLTYFQNEAQLEKSRLLSDRFSAERPKGSFSTLEIQRTEQGDSAMYLCASSRTGGLDTQYFGPGTRLTVL.

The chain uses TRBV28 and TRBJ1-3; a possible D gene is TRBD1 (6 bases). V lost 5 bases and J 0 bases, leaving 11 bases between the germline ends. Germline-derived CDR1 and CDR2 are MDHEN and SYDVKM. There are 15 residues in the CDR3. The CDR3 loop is CASSGRQASGNTIYF. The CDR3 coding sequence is TGTGCCAGCAGTGGGCGACAGGCCTCTGGAAACACCATATATTTT.

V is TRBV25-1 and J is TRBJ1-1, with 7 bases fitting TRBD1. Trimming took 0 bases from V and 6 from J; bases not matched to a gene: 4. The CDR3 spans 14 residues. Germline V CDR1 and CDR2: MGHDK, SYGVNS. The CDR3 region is CASSEYPDRAEAFF. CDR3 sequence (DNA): TGTGCCAGCAGTGAATACCCCGACAGGGCTGAAGCTTTCTTT.

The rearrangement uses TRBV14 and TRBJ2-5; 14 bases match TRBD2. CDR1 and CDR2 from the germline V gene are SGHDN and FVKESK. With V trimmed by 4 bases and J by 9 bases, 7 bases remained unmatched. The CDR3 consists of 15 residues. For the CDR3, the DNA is TGTGCCAGCAGCCCTTTGGGACTAGCGGGGGAGGCCCAGTACTTC. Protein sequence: CASSPLGLAGEAQYF.

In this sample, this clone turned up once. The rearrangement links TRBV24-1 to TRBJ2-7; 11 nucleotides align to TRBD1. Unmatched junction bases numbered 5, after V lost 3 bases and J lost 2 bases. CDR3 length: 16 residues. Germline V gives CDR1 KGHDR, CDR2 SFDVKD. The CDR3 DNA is TGTGCCACCAGTGATGGACAGGGGGCATCACCCTACGAGCAGTACTTC. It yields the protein CATSDGQGASPYEQYF.

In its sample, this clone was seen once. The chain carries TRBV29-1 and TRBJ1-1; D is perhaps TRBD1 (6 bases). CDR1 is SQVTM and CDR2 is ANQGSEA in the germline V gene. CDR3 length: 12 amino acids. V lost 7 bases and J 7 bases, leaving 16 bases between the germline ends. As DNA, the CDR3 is TGCAGCGGGGAAACACAGGGAGTTGAAGCTTTCTTT. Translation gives CSGETQGVEAFF.